The present entry profiles one T cell receptor (beta chain) with its context. Its antigen is unidentified. This specimen comes from a study of cytomegalovirus exposure and HLA in healthy donors. Study results and caveats: Per published reports, the classifier diagnosed cytomegalovirus status with high specificity and sensitivity.

This PCR relied on a set of 60 Vbeta primers and 13 Jbeta primers. Only in-frame clones appear in the TCRdb table, and some are missing; sequencing was by immunoSEQ multiplex PCR. The profile covers a few hundred thousand clones, with around 80% appearing a single time and 2.9% taken by the ten largest. V lost 5 bases to trimming and J lost 3 bases; unmatched junction nucleotides: 7. Germline V gene data show CDR1 as SGHNT and CDR2 as YENEEA. The CDR3 is 16 amino acids. The rearrangement links TRBV11-3 to TRBJ2-2; 9 nucleotides match TRBD1. Source material: PBMCs. The receptor comes from a man aged 30-40 years in good health and CMV-seronegative. CDR3 DNA sequence: TGTGCCAGCAGCCCCTGGACAGGGGAGGACACCGGGGAGCTGTTTTTT. Its protein is CASSPWTGEDTGELFF.